This T cell receptor beta chain was captured in a study of cytotoxic CD8 clonotypes in ibrutinib-treated CLL. General study results and limits: Sampling times, which were not matched between the groups, differed between sustained-remission patients and progressing patients.

Trimming pared 0 bases from V and 5 bases from J, leaving 9 bases between. The CDR3 has 13 residues. Per the germline V gene, CDR1 is SGHDT and CDR2 is YYEEEE. In regard to this clone: Its antigen is still unknown.

The intended depth for sequencing was 1 in 200,000 to 1 in 1 million T cells. Repertoires were generated with immunoSEQ multiplex PCR, while TCRdb's copy carries only in-frame clones and drops some. The table shows some 100,000 clones, with more than 55% occurring only once. The material sequenced was PBMCs, taken after 24 months of ibrutinib treatment. This clonotype was obtained from a human donor with chronic lymphocytic leukemia. V usage is TRBV5-6 and J usage is TRBJ2-7, with a weak D call TRBD1 (5 bases). CDR3 region: CASSLAGLHEQYF. CDR3 coding DNA: TGTGCCAGCAGCTTGGCAGGGCTCCACGAGCAGTACTTC.